This entry features one TCR beta chain sequence. There is no known antigen for this receptor. A junction boundary mismatches the germline segment, possibly from a read error. The method was 5' RACE. The sequencer listed for this sample is Illumina HiSeq 2500. A second PCR of about 7 to 12 cycles was run with a J-beta primer mix and a sample-barcoded 5' primer. A template-switch 5' adaptor carrying 12 random nucleotides introduced a unique molecular identifier onto each TCR beta cDNA molecule. Each sample yielded at least 3 million CDR3-containing paired-end reads. First-strand cDNA was synthesized from all RNA with the Mint cDNA synthesis kit, primed by a TRBC-specific oligonucleotide. Following uracil-DNA glycosylase treatment, a first 18-cycle PCR with universal primers M1SS and BC2_uni_R was performed on all cDNA. The original methods were these. For normalization, 1 million high-quality reads, each with a distinct molecular identifier, were randomly selected from each sample. Reads sharing molecular identifiers were discarded rather than binned into consensus sequences. MiTCR, run with a Q25 quality threshold and the strictest error-elimination algorithm, handled CDR3 identification, clonotype clustering and error correction. A nonparametric unseen species model with Euler transformation was used to estimate lower-bound total TCR beta diversity. The raw public data were reprocessed by TCRdb itself: fastp quality trimming at Q25, MiXCR clonotype calling, in-frame beta chains only. Every entry covers one CDR3 protein and lists the most common genes and DNA from its rows. These V and J calls rely on TCRdb rather than the paper's analysis. Recorded for this sample are 800,000 to 950,000 distinct CDR3 sequences; under 35% of them occurred a single time. The top ten clones comprise around 9.6% of the sample.

The record originates from a study of blood T cells in healthy people across ages (dated by TCRdb to between 2014 and 2017). Notes on the research overall: In model experiments, template switching captured roughly one uniquely barcoded TCR beta cDNA molecule for every two T cells. Age-related changes in TCR beta repertoire diversity were measured in the study by deep sequencing normalized with unique cDNA molecular identifiers. Donors were grouped into four age groups: young (average approximately 15 years), middle-aged (roughly 37), aged (roughly 62) and long-lived (just over 80). For two donors (one aged 18 to 30 and one aged 80 or older), the study analyzed two additional independent replicas of 1 million unique cDNA reads from the same blood draw. What the work shows at the level of the full study, not this receptor alone: As age increased, observed TCR beta diversity per million T cells dropped in a roughly linear way, and a significant reduction was already evident by age 40. Estimates of total diversity from one million sequenced T cells were regarded as lower bounds and underestimates. Compared with the aged group, the long-lived group had more naive CD4+ T cells, fewer expanded clones and increased TCR diversity, a pattern suggesting age selection. The CMV infection status of donors was not known, potentially confounding age-related changes in expanded clonotypes. The percentage of naive T cells measured by flow cytometry correlated strongly with observed TCR beta diversity. Since profiling was done on bulk unsorted PBMCs, naive and antigen-experienced compartments could not be conclusively compared.

Taken from cysteine to phenylalanine, the CDR3 has 15 residues. CDR3 DNA only is kept here, 45 bases in frame from base 1. As encoded in the germline V gene, CDR1 is SGHTA while CDR2 is FQGNSA. Systemically healthy Caucasian individuals from Russia, 35 to 50 in total and aged about 6 to 100 years, were included as donors. Each donor gave about 10 milliliters of peripheral blood, drawn into EDTA-treated Vacutainer tubes. Ficoll-Paque density-gradient centrifugation was used to isolate PBMCs, with at least 6 million obtained per sample. Total RNA, at least 5.5 micrograms per sample, was extracted from PBMCs with Trizol reagent. The percentages of naive CD45RAhigh/CD27high T cells were determined by flow cytometry on a PBMC aliquot from every donor. These data were likewise used in another study, on T cells of mothers and their children. As described in the second report: Donors were nine systemically healthy Caucasian individuals: three mothers and their six children. cDNA synthesis consumed the entire amount of extracted RNA, loaded at around 1.5 ug RNA in each 15 ul reaction. In the second PCR, sample barcodes and 2-4 random nucleotides were introduced via the M1S primer. Over 9 million TCR beta CDR3 reads came from each mother, compared with approximately 2.8 million reads from each child. Thymic selection similarly shapes TCR recombination output in related and unrelated pairs, with minor effect from inherited differences. Normalized repertoire overlap in related mother-child pairs was always slightly higher than in unrelated mother-child pairs, but the difference was never significant. No persistent microchimeric T cell clones were found, with a detection sensitivity of approximately 110 clones per million clonotypes. The study used deep NGS to compare TCR beta repertoires of mothers and children, seeking features distinguishing related mother-child pairs from unrelated individuals. Mothers averaged roughly 36 +/- 4 years of age and children averaged about 10 +/- 4 years. Libraries were sequenced on Illumina HiSeq 2000 with 100+100 nt paired-end reads after adapter ligation with NEBNext reagents. To prevent cross-contamination, the mother and child libraries were prepared a month apart and were sequenced in separate runs. For each donor, between about 500,000 and 2,200,000 distinct TCR beta clonotypes were identified. Naive TCR beta clonotypes were estimated from low-frequency clonotypes matched to each donor's FACS-determined naive share, without sorting.

The origin of this receptor is a woman between 40 and 55 years old in good health. Source material: blood. Here the chain combines TRBV7-2 and TRBJ2-5; the D gene is perhaps TRBD2, from 5 matching bases. CDR3 sequence: CACSLGDRGSETQYF. The sequence in DNA is TGTGCCTGCAGCCTAGGCGACCGCGGGTCAGAGACCCAGTACTTC.